This T cell receptor beta chain was observed in a study of CD8+ T cells in alopecia areata. Notes on the study in general: Normal skin's resident alphabeta T cells are also sequenced in scalp samples. In lesional scalp, particularly from alopecia totalis/universalis, clonality was higher than in normal scalp. Many expanded lesional clones persisted in scalp and blood during tofacitinib treatment.

RNA extraction and reverse transcription yielded cDNA as sequencing template. The method was immunoSEQ multiplex PCR; TCRdb's version includes in-frame clones alone and lacks a portion of them. The sample shows 120,000 or so clones, about 61% of them seen only once. The sample's treatment: oral pan-JAK inhibitor, 5-10 mg twice daily. This clone has just one count. Its target is unknown. This specimen includes other DNA sequences encoding the same CDR3. The germline V gene encodes CDR1 MNHEY and CDR2 SMNVEV (reference sequence). The trim removed 6 bases at V and 4 bases at J, leaving 0 bases unmatched. The length of the CDR3 is 12 residues.

The receptor was derived from a human donor with alopecia areata. The source material was CD8+ T cells sorted from blood, sampled at week 4, from a patient treated with tofacitinib. J is TRBJ1-2 and V is TRBV27, with TRBD1 identical over 9 bases. CDR3 protein: CASRGQGYGYTF. The CDR3 DNA reads as TGTGCCAGCAGGGGACAGGGCTATGGCTACACCTTC.